The subject of this entry is one TCR beta chain. Reverse transcription used about 0.45 to 1 ug RNA and random hexamers. A multiplex approach, immunoSEQ multiplex PCR, amplified TCR beta CDR3 across 54 Vbeta and 13 Jbeta. One entry per CDR3 protein results from TCRdb running MiXCR on the immunoSEQ multiplex PCR reads. Of about 23,000 distinct CDR3 sequences listed, 93% are singletons. The V gene's germline CDR1 is MNHEY and CDR2 SVGEGT. The germline V and J ends were trimmed by 0 bases and 4 bases, with 12 bases remaining between them. The CDR3 length is 15 residues. This sample is drawn from a study of CD8 T cells in Susac syndrome.

The receptor's source is a human donor with Susac syndrome. The specimen was CD8+ T cells from PBMCs. The chain joins TRBV6-2 or TRBV6-3 to TRBJ1-1; D not resolved. The CDR3 DNA is TGTGCCAGCAGTTACTCGGAGATCCCGAGCACTGAAGCTTTCTTT. It codes for CASSYSEIPSTEAFF.